This TCR beta chain was documented in a study of cytotoxic CD8 clonotypes in ibrutinib-treated CLL. Germline CDR1 and CDR2: LNHDA and SQIVND (reference sequence). Deletions cut 7 bases from V and 0 bases from J, with 16 bases between. This CDR3 comprises 16 residues. Profiled with immunoSEQ multiplex PCR; TCRdb holds only in-frame clones, not every one. The table shows approximately 300,000 clones, with approximately 80% occurring only once. Source: PBMCs, taken before ibrutinib treatment. The rearrangement links TRBV19 to TRBJ1-5, with D possibly being TRBD1 (6 bases). The source is a human donor with chronic lymphocytic leukemia. CDR3 nucleotides: TGTGCCAGTATCTCAGCAGGGGCGCATAGCAATCAGCCCCAGCATTTT. Translated: CASISAGAHSNQPQHF.